This TCR beta chain originates from a study of blood T cell repertoires in COVID-19. Study summary: PBMCs, B-cell-depleted T cells, or T cells were the source of the cDNA or gDNA that made up the material.

As originally analysed: Reference gene primer amplification gave estimated nucleated cell counts. Data came from immunoSEQ multiplex PCR; TCRdb stores just in-frame clones and leaves some out. V and J calls and clone size are those listed in that table; D and trimming were worked out from the DNA. Of 85,000 to 130,000 clones in the sample, 80% to 95% were seen once. This TCR was recovered from a man between 60 and 70 years old with acute or convalescent COVID-19. Sequenced material: peripheral blood.

In DNA form, the CDR3 reads TGTGCCAGCAGCCGGGCGGGGAGGAAAGCTGAAGCTTTCTTT. Protein sequence: CASSRAGRKAEAFF. This chain uses TRBV6-5 with TRBJ1-1; no definite D call. V was cut by 6 bases and J by 6 bases, with 17 bases left in between. Germline assignment: CDR1 MNHEY and CDR2 SVGAGI. This CDR3 is built from 14 residues.